This TCR beta chain originates from a study of cytomegalovirus exposure and HLA in healthy donors. As regards this clone: Its antigen remains unknown.

Findings and limits, study-wide: More than 150 TCR beta chains were listed as cytomegalovirus-associated. Subsequent analysis revealed that first-cohort TCR clusters tended to co-occur in the 120 or so validation repertoires.

Measured with immunoSEQ multiplex PCR; TCRdb has only the in-frame clones, and not every one. The data show 55,000 to 75,000 clones, around 93% seen once. CDR3 size: 16 residues. Looked up from germline, CDR1 is MDHEN and CDR2 is SYDVKM. J lost 5 bases, V lost 3 bases, and 8 bases had no gene match. The sample was PBMCs. This chain links TRBV28 with TRBJ2-1, with 9 positions matching TRBD2. The source is a man younger than 35 in good health and CMV-seropositive. The DNA for the CDR3 is TGTGCCAGCAGTTTGAATAGCGGGAGTGTGGACAATGAGCAGTTCTTC. Translated, it gives CASSLNSGSVDNEQFF.